The 29 T cell receptor beta chains reported below all come from one sample, sequenced in a study of T cell clones after liver transplantation. This table comes from immunoSEQ multiplex PCR, and its TCRdb copy is limited to in-frame clones, with some not included. The table shows tens of thousands of clones, with around four fifths occurring only once. This specimen consisted of CD4+ T cells from blood, obtained at the 22-month timepoint. Receptors were obtained from a human patient who received a liver transplant. Some T cells may be supplied by the graft donor.

In its sample, this clone was seen once. This sequence joins TRBV27 and TRBJ2-1; 11 bases align to TRBD1. The CDR3 is 16 residues long. From germline, CDR1 is MNHEY and CDR2 SMNVEV (reference sequence). With 3 bases clipped from V and 6 bases from J, the junction kept 7 bases outside the gene matches. The DNA of the CDR3 is TGTGCCAGCAGTTTCCCCCGGACAGGGGGCCGCAATGAGCAGTTCTTC. Residues: CASSFPRTGGRNEQFF.

The J gene is TRBJ1-2, the V gene TRBV6-5; maybe TRBD1 (6 bases). The V end was cut by 10 bases, the J end by 5 bases, with 23 bases between. CDR3 length: 15 amino acids. CDR1 and CDR2 (germline): MNHEY, SVGAGI. CDR3 in DNA: TGTGCCACCTCGCAGCCTCAAACCGGACAGTATGGCTACACCTTC. Its protein is CATSQPQTGQYGYTF.

The chain recombines TRBV19 with TRBJ2-5; 14 bases align to TRBD2. The V and J ends lost 1 base and 7 bases, in that order; junction bases with no gene match: 11. Germline lookup yields CDR1 LNHDA and CDR2 SQIVND (reference sequence). The CDR3 loop spans 18 amino acids. DNA for the CDR3: TGTGCCAGTAGTATAGCCCTATCGACTAGCGGGGGGGCCGCGACCCAGTACTTC. Translated: CASSIALSTSGGAATQYF.

The CDR3 bases are TGTGCCAGCAGCCCATTGGGGAGTTACTACGAGCAGTACTTC. Translation: CASSPLGSYYEQYF. The genes are TRBV7-9 and TRBJ2-7; D is possibly TRBD2 (5 bases). Trimming removed 5 bases from V and 3 bases from J, with 14 bases in between. This CDR3 is built from 14 residues. CDR1 SEHNR and CDR2 FQNEAQ come from the germline V gene (reference sequence).

With respect to this clone: The sample has other DNA sequences that encode this CDR3 too. For the CDR3, the DNA is TGTGCCAGCTCACCCTCCATGAACACTGAAGCTTTCTTT. This sequence encodes CASSPSMNTEAFF. V and J are TRBV18 and TRBJ1-1; D remains unclear. This CDR3 is built from 13 residues. Between the trimmed V and J ends, which lost 3 bases and 0 bases, there was a span of 5 bases. The germline gives CDR1 KGHSH, CDR2 LQKENI. Together with reference TRBV18 and TRBJ1-1, the CDR3 gives the full variable domain: NAGVMQNPRHLVRRRGQEARLRCSPMKGHSHVYWYRQLPEEGLKFMVYLQKENIIDESGMPKERFSAEFPKEGPSILRIQQVVRGDSAAYFCASSPSMNTEAFFGQGTRLTVV.

A note on this clone: A junction boundary mismatches the germline segment, possibly from a read error. The chain combines TRBV9 with TRBJ2-7; TRBD2 aligns across 9 bases. Germline loops: CDR1 SGDLS, CDR2 YYNGEE. The CDR3 loop spans 15 amino acids. Here the CDR3 DNA reads TGTGCCAGCAGCGTCGGTAGCGGGAGTACTTACGGGCAGTACTTC. Its translation: CASSVGSGSTYGQYF.

CDR3 DNA: TGTGCCAGCAGTTCCGGGGGGCCCGGGCGGACCCAGTACTTC. Translated, it gives CASSSGGPGRTQYF. The chain couples TRBV28 to TRBJ2-5; the D gene is possibly TRBD2 (7 bases). V was cut by 4 bases and J by 7 bases, with 16 bases left in between. This CDR3 contains 14 residues. Germline values: CDR1 MDHEN, CDR2 SYDVKM.

The chain has TRBV28 and TRBJ2-5, with TRBD1 matching over 8 bases. The CDR3 spans 13 residues. Germline-derived CDR1 and CDR2 are MDHEN and SYDVKM. The J segment lost 4 bases and the V segment lost 5 bases, leaving 3 bases of the junction unmatched. The CDR3 loop is CASSRGQGETQYF. DNA for the CDR3: TGTGCCAGCAGTAGAGGACAGGGAGAGACCCAGTACTTC. The variable domain in full, completed from reference TRBV28 and TRBJ2-5, reads DVKVTQSSRYLVKRTGEKVFLECVQDMDHENMFWYRQDPGLGLRLIYFSYDVKMKEKGDIPEGYSVSREKKERFSLILESASTNQTSMYLCASSRGQGETQYFGPGTRLLVL.

This chain uses TRBV7-9 with TRBJ2-7; 12 bases map to TRBD2. Germline CDR1 reads SEHNR; CDR2 reads FQNEAQ (reference sequence). The CDR3 extends over 14 amino acids. Losses at the gene ends were 3 bases for V and 6 bases for J; bases not matched to a gene: 3. CDR3 bases: TGTGCCAGCAGCTTTGGGACTAGCGGGCTCGAGCAGTACTTC. It is translated as CASSFGTSGLEQYF.

In the case of this clone: This same CDR3 is encoded by further DNA sequences in the sample. This chain uses TRBV15 with TRBJ2-3, with 11 bases identical to TRBD1. V lost 3 bases and J lost 4; bases outside the gene matches: 3. Germline V gives CDR1 LNHNV, CDR2 YYDKDF (reference sequence). The CDR3 loop spans 15 amino acids. CDR3 in DNA: TGTGCCACCAGCAGGGACAGGGGGCCTGCAGATACGCAGTATTTT. It encodes CATSRDRGPADTQYF.

The chain is built from TRBV5-5 and TRBJ1-1; D ambiguous. The germline V gene encodes CDR1 SGHKS and CDR2 YYEKEE (reference sequence). With 0 bases removed from V and 6 bases from J, the gap between germline ends came to 12 bases. The CDR3 is 14 residues long. The CDR3 DNA reads TGTGCCAGCAGCTTGGGGGTAATCGTCCCTGAAGCTTTCTTT. Translated: CASSLGVIVPEAFF.

The chain couples TRBV5-4 to TRBJ2-7; tentatively, D is TRBD1 or TRBD2 (5 bases each). This CDR3 is built from 13 residues. V lost 6 bases, J lost 3 bases, and 13 bases lay in between. Germline V gene sequence: CDR1 SGHNT, CDR2 YYREEE (reference sequence). The CDR3 is CASNRDGHYEQYF. The CDR3, as DNA: TGTGCCAGCAACCGGGACGGCCACTACGAGCAGTACTTC.

This sequence joins TRBV2 and TRBJ2-2; 8 bases align to TRBD2. CDR3 length: 14 amino acids. Germline V lookup: CDR1 SNHLY, CDR2 FYNNEI. The junction had 5 bases not matched to a gene; V was cut back by 5 bases and J by 6 bases. CDR3 region: CASSPRTSSGELFF. Here the CDR3 DNA reads TGTGCCAGCAGTCCCAGGACTAGCTCCGGGGAGCTGTTTTTT. Variable domain in full (rest from reference TRBV2 and TRBJ2-2): EPEVTQTPSHQVTQMGQEVILRCVPISNHLYFYWYRQILGQKVEFLVSFYNNEISEKSEIFDDQFSVERPDGSNFTLKIRSTKLEDSAMYFCASSPRTSSGELFFGEGSRLTVL.

The chain links TRBV28 to TRBJ2-1; 10 positions match TRBD2. Germline CDR1 and CDR2: MDHEN and SYDVKM. The V gene end was trimmed by 4 bases and the J gene end by 13 bases; junction bases not matched to a gene: 7. The CDR3 length is 13 residues. The CDR3 sequence is CASSWGGLADQFF. In DNA, the CDR3 is TGTGCCAGCAGTTGGGGCGGACTAGCGGATCAGTTCTTC.

The chain employs TRBV10-3 and TRBJ2-3; D remains unclear. In germline, CDR1 is ENHRY, CDR2 SYGVKD. The CDR3 length is 15 residues. The V end lost 4 bases, the J end lost 0 bases, and 11 bases lay between the germline ends. The CDR3 is CAISARGGSTDTQYF. The CDR3 DNA follows: TGTGCCATCAGTGCCCGTGGCGGCAGCACAGATACGCAGTATTTT.

The chain is built from TRBV9 and TRBJ2-2, with a weak D call TRBD1 (6 bases). Trimming removed 4 bases at V and 9 bases at J, with 16 bases between. This CDR3 contains 14 residues. In germline, CDR1 is SGDLS, CDR2 YYNGEE. CDR3 protein: CASSSGHLTRELFF. The CDR3 nucleotides are TGTGCCAGCAGCTCGGGACACCTGACTCGGGAGCTGTTTTTT.

V gene TRBV28 combines with J gene TRBJ2-7, with D maybe TRBD2 (5 bases). This CDR3 contains 12 residues. The germline V gene has CDR1 MDHEN and CDR2 SYDVKM. The V end lost 7 bases, the J end lost 4 bases, and 11 bases lay between the germline ends. The CDR3 nucleotides are TGTGCCAGCAAGGGTTCGGGGTACGAGCAGTACTTC. This gives the protein CASKGSGYEQYF.

The DNA for the CDR3 is TGTGCCAGCACACCGAGGCGGGGCGGGGGAGAACCCCAGCATTTT. Translating it yields CASTPRRGGGEPQHF. The V call is TRBV6-5, the J call TRBJ1-5; D possibly corresponds to TRBD1 (5 bases). V shed 7 bases and J shed 10 bases, with 23 bases lying between them. Germline V gene lookup returns CDR1 MNHEY and CDR2 SVGAGI. CDR3 length equals 15 residues.

A few counts support this clone. The rearrangement links TRBV13 to TRBJ1-5; possibly TRBD1 for D (5 bases). This CDR3 spans 14 amino acids. V gave up 5 bases and J gave up 4 bases, with 12 bases separating them. In germline, CDR1 is PRHDT, CDR2 FYEKMQ (reference sequence). The CDR3 is CASSSGTGNQPQHF. In nucleotides, the CDR3 is TGTGCCAGCAGCAGCGGGACGGGGAATCAGCCCCAGCATTTT.

CDR3: CASSITTGEAYEQYF. The CDR3 DNA follows: TGTGCCAGCAGCATAACGACAGGGGAAGCCTACGAGCAGTACTTC. This chain links TRBV11-2 with TRBJ2-7; TRBD1 matches 8 bases. Germline-derived CDR1 and CDR2 are SGHAT and FQNNGV. Trimming removed 5 bases from V and 2 bases from J; junction bases left unmatched: 8. CDR3 length: 15 amino acids.

V and J are TRBV10-2 and TRBJ2-1, with TRBD2 identical over 9 bases. V shed 3 bases and J 4 bases; nucleotides not matched to a gene: 7. The CDR3 runs 16 residues. The germline CDR1 and CDR2 sequences are WSHSY and SAAADI. The CDR3 spells CASSEEAGGQYNEQFF. The CDR3 coding sequence is TGCGCCAGCAGTGAAGAGGCGGGGGGGCAGTACAATGAGCAGTTCTTC.

This clone occurred many times. The chain has TRBV5-4 and TRBJ2-7; no firm D call. Per germline, CDR1 SGHNT and CDR2 YYREEE (reference sequence). The CDR3 is 13 residues long. V dropped 4 bases and J dropped 7 bases, with 15 bases sitting between them. DNA of the CDR3: TGTGCCAGCAGCCCCCGACCCTTGAGGGAGCAGTACTTC. It encodes CASSPRPLREQYF.

The rearrangement links TRBV5-1 to TRBJ1-1; D remains ambiguous. CDR1 and CDR2 (germline): SGHRS, YFSETQ. This CDR3 spans 13 amino acids. V was cut by 0 bases and J by 7 bases, with 10 bases left in between. The CDR3 nucleotides read TGCGCCAGCAGCTTGGCCGCGGGAAATGAAGCTTTCTTT. This gives the protein CASSLAAGNEAFF.

The J gene is TRBJ2-1, the V gene TRBV14; D perhaps matches TRBD2 (5 bases). The CDR3 runs to 13 residues. Germline assignment: CDR1 SGHDN and CDR2 FVKESK. V shed 1 base and J shed 14 bases, with 15 bases lying between them. CDR3 DNA: TGTGCCAGCAGCCAAGTTTTCGAGGGCGTCGAGTTCTTC. Translating gives CASSQVFEGVEFF.

The V call is TRBV7-9, the J call TRBJ2-2; D may be TRBD1 (5 bases). Looked up from germline, CDR1 is SEHNR and CDR2 is FQNEAQ (reference sequence). V lost 5 bases to trimming and J lost 1 base, with 8 bases between them. This CDR3 comprises 14 residues. CDR3 region: CASSMQGNTGELFF. The CDR3 region has the DNA TGTGCCAGCAGCATGCAGGGGAACACCGGGGAGCTGTTTTTT.

The chain carries TRBV19 and TRBJ2-7; 9 bases are shared with TRBD1. CDR1 is LNHDA, CDR2 SQIVND, per germline (reference sequence). V gave up 5 bases and J gave up 3 bases; unmatched junction bases: 8. The CDR3 has 15 amino acids. CDR3: CASSGGQGAYYEQYF. In nucleotides, the CDR3 is TGTGCCAGTAGTGGGGGACAGGGAGCTTACTACGAGCAGTACTTC.

V usage is TRBV9 and J usage is TRBJ2-2; D may be TRBD1 (6 bases). The CDR3 is 14 amino acids. Between the trimmed V and J ends, which lost 2 bases and 10 bases, there was a span of 15 bases. Germline V gene data show CDR1 as SGDLS and CDR2 as YYNGEE. The CDR3 DNA sequence: TGTGCCAGCAGCGTGGACAGCTACGTAGCGGAGCTGTTTTTT. Its translation: CASSVDSYVAELFF.

This chain joins TRBV7-9 and TRBJ2-2, with 7 bases fitting TRBD1. Per the germline V gene, CDR1 is SEHNR and CDR2 is FQNEAQ (reference sequence). V was clipped by 7 bases and J by 4 bases; unmatched bases: 9. CDR3 length: 15 amino acids. CDR3 DNA: TGTGCCAGCACTCCGCAGGGGGTCGGCACCGGGGAGCTGTTTTTT. Translation: CASTPQGVGTGELFF.

V and J are TRBV18 and TRBJ1-2, with TRBD1 as a possible D gene (6 bases). V dropped 6 bases and J dropped 7 bases, with 24 bases sitting between them. The CDR3 loop spans 16 amino acids. The germline gives CDR1 KGHSH, CDR2 LQKENI. The chain's CDR3 is CASSPSVVTGMGGYTF. In DNA, the CDR3 is TGTGCCAGCTCGCCCTCAGTCGTGACAGGCATGGGTGGCTACACCTTC.